The clone carrying this T cell receptor (beta chain) was observed many times. This entry comes from a study of T cells in Graves' hyperthyroidism and ophthalmopathy. The source material, RNA transcripts, was used to amplify TCR beta CDR3 regions. HTBI primers were used for first-round RT-PCR of the TCR CDR3. One entry per CDR3 protein, called by TCRdb with MiXCR from the multiplex PCR reads. The sample holds 250,000 to 300,000 distinct CDR3 sequences, 15% seen once. CDR3 length equals 13 residues. V was pared by 0 bases and J by 7 bases, with 10 bases between. Germline assignment: CDR1 LNHNV and CDR2 YYDKDF (reference sequence).

This chain uses TRBV15 with TRBJ2-7; no clear D. The TCR originated in a woman in her forties or fifties with Graves' hyperthyroidism that later progressed to Graves' ophthalmopathy. The sequencing sample was made of blood. CDR3 in amino acids: CATSRDGTVEQYF. The DNA for the CDR3 is TGTGCCACCAGCAGAGATGGAACAGTGGAGCAGTACTTC.